These 14 T cell receptor beta chains were sequenced from one sample in a study of blood T cell repertoires in COVID-19. Assay used: immunoSEQ multiplex PCR; TCRdb lists only in-frame clones, some missing. The sample has 150,000 to 180,000 clones, approximately 92% seen once; the top ten hold roughly 15%. Source material: peripheral blood. The receptors shown here come from a woman in her thirties or forties with acute or convalescent COVID-19.

The CDR3 bases are TGTGCCAGCAGCAGGGTTGAGCAGTTCTTC. This codes for CASSRVEQFF. This rearrangement joins TRBV2 to TRBJ2-1, with a weak D call TRBD1 (5 bases). There are 10 residues in the CDR3. V dropped 6 bases and J dropped 9 bases, with 6 bases sitting between them. From germline, CDR1 is SNHLY and CDR2 FYNNEI.

The chain carries TRBV27 and TRBJ1-6; tentatively, D is TRBD1 (5 bases). Germline CDR1 MNHEY, CDR2 SMNVEV (reference sequence). V lost 8 bases and J 3 bases, leaving 17 bases between the germline ends. The CDR3 length is 16 residues. This CDR3 is CASRDSSFNYNSPLHF. In DNA form, the CDR3 reads TGTGCCAGCCGTGACAGCTCCTTTAACTATAATTCACCCCTCCACTTT.

V and J are TRBV12-5 and TRBJ1-5; TRBD1 matches 7 bases. Germline V gene lookup returns CDR1 LGHNT and CDR2 FRNRAP. The CDR3 length is 14 residues. V lost 4 bases and J lost 4; bases outside the gene matches: 4. The CDR3 protein is CASGSGTDNQPQHF. CDR3 coding DNA: TGTGCTAGTGGTTCGGGGACAGATAATCAGCCCCAGCATTTT.

This clone showed up just once. The genes are TRBV30 and TRBJ2-3; TRBD2 aligns across 7 bases. The CDR3 length is 15 residues. V lost 0 bases to trimming and J lost 1 base; unmatched junction nucleotides: 4. Germline assignment: CDR1 GTSNPN and CDR2 SVGIG (reference sequence). The CDR3 coding sequence is TGTGCCTGGAGTGTAAGCGGGGCGGGCACAGATACGCAGTATTTT. Amino acids: CAWSVSGAGTDTQYF.

The chain is built from TRBV6-5 and TRBJ2-2; tentative D call: TRBD1 (6 bases). The CDR3 is 16 residues long. V lost 2 bases and J lost 0, with 10 bases in between. In germline, CDR1 is MNHEY, CDR2 SVGAGI. The CDR3, as DNA: TGTGCCAGCAGTTACCGGACAGCTTCGAACACCGGGGAGCTGTTTTTT. Translating it yields CASSYRTASNTGELFF.

V usage is TRBV24-1 and J usage is TRBJ2-7, with a possible D match to TRBD1 (5 bases). Trimming cost V 0 bases and J 6 bases, with 11 bases left between them. The CDR3 is made up of 14 amino acids. Looked up from germline, CDR1 is KGHDR and CDR2 is SFDVKD. For the CDR3, the DNA is TGTGCCACCAGTGATTTGGGCAGGGATTCCGAGCAGTACTTC. It translates to CATSDLGRDSEQYF.

The chain joins TRBV7-8 to TRBJ1-2; 8 positions match TRBD1. J was trimmed by 8 bases and V by 4 bases; bases with no gene match: 9. Germline V CDR1 and CDR2: SGHVS, FQNEAQ. The CDR3 runs 14 residues. CDR3 residues: CASSSTLQGGGYTF. In DNA, the CDR3 is TGTGCCAGCAGCTCAACCCTACAGGGGGGGGGCTACACCTTC.

This sequence joins TRBV28 and TRBJ1-3; the D gene is possibly TRBD1 (6 bases). The V gene's germline CDR1 is MDHEN and CDR2 SYDVKM. V gave up 6 bases and J gave up 3 bases, with 21 bases separating them. The CDR3 has 17 residues. This CDR3 is CASSPITRTALGNTIYF. The CDR3, as DNA: TGTGCCAGCAGCCCGATCACCAGGACAGCTCTTGGAAACACCATATATTTT. Using reference TRBV28 and TRBJ1-3 for the parts outside the CDR3, the full variable domain is DVKVTQSSRYLVKRTGEKVFLECVQDMDHENMFWYRQDPGLGLRLIYFSYDVKMKEKGDIPEGYSVSREKKERFSLILESASTNQTSMYLCASSPITRTALGNTIYFGEGSWLTVV.

The rearrangement joins TRBV19 to TRBJ2-3; TRBD2 aligns across 10 bases. The V segment lost 9 bases and the J segment 4 bases; nucleotides outside the gene matches: 10. Germline loops: CDR1 LNHDA, CDR2 SQIVND (reference sequence). The CDR3 runs to 15 residues. CDR3 sequence reads: CASNIGLAGADTQYF. CDR3 in DNA: TGTGCCAGCAATATCGGTCTAGCGGGAGCAGATACGCAGTATTTT.

This clone was picked up one time. J is TRBJ1-2 and V is TRBV6-2 or TRBV6-3, with D possibly TRBD1 on 6 matching bases. The CDR3 loop spans 14 amino acids. Germline V gives CDR1 MNHEY, CDR2 SVGEGT. Trimming removed 2 bases from V and 13 bases from J, with 20 bases in between. As DNA, the CDR3 is TGTGCCAGCAGTTACGAAACCTTCGGGGGGGCTGTCACCTTC. This codes for CASSYETFGGAVTF.

V and J are TRBV27 and TRBJ1-6, with 7 bases that match TRBD1. The CDR3 runs to 16 residues. Per germline, CDR1 MNHEY and CDR2 SMNVEV (reference sequence). After removal of 2 bases from V and 2 bases from J, the junction contained 3 bases not matched to a gene. This CDR3 reads CASSLRQGTYNSPLHF. The CDR3 nucleotides are TGTGCCAGCAGTTTAAGACAGGGCACCTATAATTCACCCCTCCACTTT.

Regarding this clone: Different DNA sequences within this sample yield the same CDR3. This chain uses TRBV3-1 (or the pseudogene TRBV3-2) with TRBJ1-1; tentative D call: TRBD1 (5 bases). The CDR3 spans 12 residues. Trimming took 1 base from V and 8 from J, leaving 8 bases between them. CDR1 LGHDT and CDR2 YNNKEL come from the germline V gene (reference sequence). The DNA of the CDR3 is TGTGCCAGCAGCCAAGGTCCAGGGGAAGCTTTCTTT. Its protein is CASSQGPGEAFF.

The CDR3 loop is CASSLEAVNTEAFF. CDR3 DNA sequence: TGTGCCAGCAGCTTAGAGGCGGTGAACACTGAAGCTTTCTTT. The J gene is TRBJ1-1, the V gene TRBV11-1; D gene unclear. The CDR3 totals 14 residues. In germline, CDR1 is SGHAT, CDR2 FQDESV (reference sequence). Trimming left V 1 base short and J 0 bases short, with 6 bases between.

This clone appeared a single time. This chain links TRBV19 with TRBJ1-5, with TRBD1 matching over 9 bases. CDR1 is LNHDA and CDR2 is SQIVND in the germline V gene (reference sequence). The CDR3 is made up of 17 amino acids. The V segment lost 5 bases and the J segment 2 bases; nucleotides outside the gene matches: 10. The CDR3 DNA is TGTGCCAGTAGTCCAGACAGGGGGAGTTTCGGCAATCAGCCCCAGCATTTT. Protein sequence: CASSPDRGSFGNQPQHF.